Sequencing of this T cell receptor (beta chain) was carried out in a study of cytomegalovirus exposure and HLA in healthy donors (dated by TCRdb to between 2016 and 2019). The study in broad terms: In an earlier analysis of approximately 640 of the donors, 250 to 350 Gb of sequence data and 100 million or so unique TCR beta sequences from 150 million to 200 million T cells were reported. About 280 gigabases of sequencing data and around 90 million unique TCR sequences made up an early release that covered several hundred HLA-typed donors. The genetic ancestry cluster associated with self-reported Caucasian donors included 81% of the approximately 410 genotyped donors. The study aimed to test whether signatures of past pathogen exposure could be identified by cataloging public T cell receptors. The T cell repertoires of under 700 subjects were profiled by immunosequencing and related to cytomegalovirus serostatus. In addition to the first cohort of around 670 subjects, a separate validation cohort of some 120 different subjects was used. The study combined high-throughput TCR immunosequencing, statistical association of individual TCRs with disease status, and machine learning to predict cytomegalovirus infection status. A later analysis re-examined previously published TCR beta repertoires from 600 to 700 donors and added high-resolution HLA genotyping to investigate patterns of TCR occurrence. The later analysis used no new phenotypic data to find candidate immune exposures, relying instead on TCR beta sequences and their occurrence across donors. An earlier analysis of 587 of the donors used high-throughput TCR beta sequencing to judge whether each TCR beta V gene segment behaved as functional or pseudogenic. Donor age, sex, ethnicity and CMV serostatus were compiled alongside the repertoire data. A later genetic analysis used genome-wide SNP genotypes for about 65% of the 666 donors, treating that subset as a discovery cohort. All discovery cohort repertoires had been generated using a single sequencing platform. HLA typing covered class I and class II loci at four-digit resolution. The number of typed donors differed by locus: about 629-630 for A, B, C, DRB1 and DQB1; approximately 540 for DQA1; some 590 for DPA1; and around 490 for DPB1. A handful of DR-DQ haplotypes were handled as single units for association and clustering because linkage in the cohort was strong. Across around 400 genotyped donors of the cohort, an average of approximately 240,000 unique TCR beta nucleotide sequences per donor were sequenced, and roughly 20% of those sequences were non-productive. The paper as a whole reports these results and caveats: In a later analysis, HLA-associated TCR beta chains were found to be more clonally expanded and to have lower generation probabilities than equally common non-associated chains. In a later analysis, TCR association rates were found to vary across HLA loci, with the most associated TCRs seen for DRB1 alleles and the fewest for HLA-C alleles. A further reported finding was that TCR beta sequences accurately predicted the HLA-A and HLA-B alleles for most subjects in the first cohort. Sequencing depth was assumed to be roughly uniform across donors in the presence/absence analyses, though that assumption may not hold. While some public TCRs were present in many individuals, most TCR sequences turned up only very rarely across donors. A cluster of highly shared sequence variants was judged likely to be a technical artifact of the sequencing pipeline. A later analysis associated roughly 17,000 TCR beta sequences with specific HLA alleles at a false discovery rate of 0.05. In vitro tests confirmed that a few of the cytomegalovirus-associated TCR beta chains recognize cytomegalovirus antigens. Linkage disequilibrium might explain the correlated functional status among segregating V segments, but an unknown experimental factor could not be excluded. V-gene and J-gene trimming of TCR beta chains was associated with a missense DCLRE1C variant in a later genetic analysis, and the association was replicated in an independent cohort. The study listed 150 to 200 TCR beta chains as associated with cytomegalovirus. Because the 87-base-pair reads could not distinguish some IMGT-functional V segments, including TRBV6-2 and TRBV6-3, those segments were excluded. Some 16 rarely observed V segments, including chromosome 9 orphons, were excluded from the earlier analysis of several hundred of the donors because counts were too low. The classifier was reported to diagnose cytomegalovirus status with high specificity and sensitivity in both the original cohort and the validation cohort. An earlier analysis of roughly 570 of the donors showed that most TCR beta V segments appeared in productive rearrangements either about 90% or about 30% of the time, which broadly matched IMGT annotations. The cohort was sequenced for TCR beta chains only, and without alpha or paired-chain data the features that could be detected were limited. Because HLA typing was missing for some donors at each locus, association tests included only the typed subset. Immune exposure information for the cohort was limited to CMV serostatus. A later analysis reported that several top co-occurrence clusters appeared linked to parvovirus B19, influenza, CMV and Epstein-Barr virus. The authors suggested that the approach could potentially be extended to other disease states and immunological phenotypes. A later analysis found that most CMV-associated TCR beta chains appeared HLA-restricted, with HLA associations seemingly driven largely by CMV exposure. Compared with the approximately 670-donor mean, donors in an Asian-associated ancestry cluster had fewer N-insertions in productive TCRs, according to a later genetic analysis. Assigning TCR associations to individual alleles was difficult when HLA alleles, especially DR and DQ, strongly co-occurred.

This clone was counted a few times. The antigen it binds to is not known. The record has no base qualities; no much larger clone is one base away. CDR3 length: 14 amino acids, cysteine to phenylalanine. Left in the record is the CDR3 DNA by itself, 42 bases read in frame from the first base. CDR1 MNHEY and CDR2 SVGAGI are derived from the germline V gene. Deletion took 6 bases off V and 2 bases off J, with a span of 13 bases between the germline ends. The cohort was made up of 666 healthy bone marrow donors. At the time of sampling, all cohort members were nominally healthy, though unrecorded immune exposures were likely present. The donor tested CMV seronegative and was one of the 352 seronegative cohort members. A peripheral blood sample was collected from each donor, and TCR beta sequencing was performed on peripheral blood mononuclear cells. The Qiagen DNeasy Blood Extraction Kit was used to extract genomic DNA from the blood cell samples.

The library was generated by the immunoSEQ multiplex PCR assay. For the multiplex PCR, a mixture combining 60 forward primers for TCR Vbeta segments and 13 reverse primers for TCR Jbeta segments was used. Amplification of the CDR3 region of rearranged TCR beta genes was performed with a multiplex PCR assay on genomic DNA. The Illumina HiSeq System was used to sequence the amplified TCR beta libraries as 87-base-pair reads. Per the authors' processing: A later analysis counted tens of millions of unique TCR beta chains across the 690 or so repertoires, and roughly 10 million of these chains were shared by at least two donors. Raw reads were error-corrected and collapsed into unique sequences by a nearest-neighbor algorithm in which closely related sequences were merged to remove PCR and sequencing errors. V, D and J gene segments were assigned by aligning CDR3 sequences to IMGT reference sequences. For a sequence to be retained, at least a six-nucleotide match to both a V gene segment and a J gene segment was required. A rearrangement counted as productive if the CDR3 had no stop codons and remained in frame with V and J, and every other rearrangement counted as non-productive. Following IMGT convention, CDR3 was defined as the stretch from the second conserved V-encoded cysteine to the conserved J-encoded phenylalanine. The earlier analysis of more than 450 of the donors excluded sequences that lacked an unambiguous match to a single V gene segment. In an earlier analysis of around 600 of the donors, V segments were called functional above 56.7% productive rearrangements and were called segregating when the between-donor standard deviation exceeded 5%. To diagnose cytomegalovirus status from the catalog of TCR beta chain sequences, a statistical classification framework was built. In a later analysis, V and J genes were assigned by comparing TCR nucleotide sequences against IMGT/GENE-DB human TR gene sequences. In a later analysis, CDR3 sequences and most-parsimonious VDJ recombination scenarios were assigned using the TCRdist pipeline. A later analysis defined each TCR beta chain by its CDR3 amino acid sequence plus V-gene family, and excluded reads lacking a unique V-gene family. As a way to deal with suspected cross-contamination and a sequencing artifact, a later analysis dropped 450 to 600 nucleotide sequences that were highly shared and had low generation probability. For each public chain, a later analysis derived a clonal expansion index from normalized ranks of inferred template counts within each repertoire. Generation probabilities in a later analysis came from a VDJ recombination model fitted to out-of-frame rearrangements, and those results were checked against IGoR. In a later analysis, TCR-TCR, TCR-HLA and TCR-CMV co-occurrence was scored with hypergeometric tests, and a repertoire-size bias correction was applied to TCR pairs. To estimate false discovery rates, a later analysis permuted the HLA or CMV assignments 20 times. In a later analysis, co-occurring TCRs were grouped using DBSCAN, with TCRdist sequence similarity added in when clustering inside HLA-allele-positive subsets. Co-occurrence clustering excluded repertoires with fewer than 30,000 or more than 120,000 public chains, plus five with anomalous nucleotide sharing. In TCRdb, the immuneACCESS table is reduced to in-frame sequences with V and J assigned. These tables do not hold every clone; where another copy was compared, an unresolved V gene accounts for under half, and the others remain unexplained. V, J and clone size derive from that table, while D and trimming were established from the DNA sequence. The sample table records 100,000 or so clones; about 81% of these occur just once. The ten most abundant clones make up 2% to 2.5% of the sample.

The sample taken for sequencing was PBMCs. The sequence joins TRBV6-5 to TRBJ2-5; a tentative D call is TRBD2 (5 bases match). The sequence was collected from a young man in good health and CMV-seronegative. The sequenced DNA: TGTGCCAGCAGACCAGCGGCGCTTCAAGAGACCCAGTACTTC. This codes for CASRPAALQETQYF.